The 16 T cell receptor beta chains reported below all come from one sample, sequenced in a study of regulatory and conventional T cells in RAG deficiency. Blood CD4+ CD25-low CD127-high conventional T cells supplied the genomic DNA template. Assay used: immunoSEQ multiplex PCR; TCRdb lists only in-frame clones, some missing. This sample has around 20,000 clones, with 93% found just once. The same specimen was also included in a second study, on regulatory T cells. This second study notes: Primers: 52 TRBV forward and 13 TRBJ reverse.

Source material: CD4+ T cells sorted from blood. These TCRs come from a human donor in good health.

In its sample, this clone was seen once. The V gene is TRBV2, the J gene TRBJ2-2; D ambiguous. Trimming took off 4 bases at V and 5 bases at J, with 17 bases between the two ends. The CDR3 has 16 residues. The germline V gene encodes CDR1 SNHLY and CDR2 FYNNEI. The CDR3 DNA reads TGTGCCAGCAGTGTCGGACCGGGTAAAGGTACCGGGGAGCTGTTTTTT. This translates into CASSVGPGKGTGELFF.

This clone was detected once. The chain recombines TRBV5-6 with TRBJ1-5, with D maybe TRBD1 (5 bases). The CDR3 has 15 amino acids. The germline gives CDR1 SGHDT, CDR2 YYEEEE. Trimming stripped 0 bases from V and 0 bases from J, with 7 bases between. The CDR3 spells CASSLGQFSNQPQHF. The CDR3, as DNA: TGTGCCAGCAGCTTGGGACAGTTTAGCAATCAGCCCCAGCATTTT.

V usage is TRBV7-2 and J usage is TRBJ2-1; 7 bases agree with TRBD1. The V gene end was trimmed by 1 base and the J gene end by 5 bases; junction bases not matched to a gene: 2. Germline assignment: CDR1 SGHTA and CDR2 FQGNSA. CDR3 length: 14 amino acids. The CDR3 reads CASSLVGQDNEQFF. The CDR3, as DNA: TGTGCCAGCAGCTTAGTTGGACAGGACAATGAGCAGTTCTTC. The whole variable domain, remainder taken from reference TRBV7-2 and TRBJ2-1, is GAGVSQSPSNKVTEKGKDVELRCDPISGHTALYWYRQSLGQGLEFLIYFQGNSAPDKSGLPSDRFSAERTGGSVSTLTIQRTQQEDSAVYLCASSLVGQDNEQFFGPGTRLTVL.

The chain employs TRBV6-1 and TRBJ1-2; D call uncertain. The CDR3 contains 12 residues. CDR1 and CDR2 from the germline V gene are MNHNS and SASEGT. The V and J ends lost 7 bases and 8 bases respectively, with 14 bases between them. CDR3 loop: CASNEAGRGYTF. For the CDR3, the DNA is TGTGCCAGCAATGAGGCAGGAAGAGGCTACACCTTC.

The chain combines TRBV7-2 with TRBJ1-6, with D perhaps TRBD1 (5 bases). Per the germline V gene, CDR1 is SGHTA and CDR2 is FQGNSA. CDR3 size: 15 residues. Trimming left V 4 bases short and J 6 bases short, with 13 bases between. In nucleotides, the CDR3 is TGTGCCAGCAGCTCCAAAGGGACCAGTAATTCACCCCTCCACTTT. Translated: CASSSKGTSNSPLHF. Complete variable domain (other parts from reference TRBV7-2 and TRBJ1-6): GAGVSQSPSNKVTEKGKDVELRCDPISGHTALYWYRQSLGQGLEFLIYFQGNSAPDKSGLPSDRFSAERTGGSVSTLTIQRTQQEDSAVYLCASSSKGTSNSPLHFGNGTRLTVT.

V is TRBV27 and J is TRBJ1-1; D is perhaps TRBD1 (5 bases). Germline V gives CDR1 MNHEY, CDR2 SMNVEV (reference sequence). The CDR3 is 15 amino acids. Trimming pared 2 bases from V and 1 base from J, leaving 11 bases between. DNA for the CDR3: TGTGCCAGCAGTTTAGTTCTCGGGGCGAACACTGAAGCTTTCTTT. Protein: CASSLVLGANTEAFF.

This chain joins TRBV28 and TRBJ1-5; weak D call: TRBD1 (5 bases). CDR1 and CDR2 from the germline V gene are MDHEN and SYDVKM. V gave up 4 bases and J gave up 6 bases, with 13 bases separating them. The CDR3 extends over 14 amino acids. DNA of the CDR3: TGTGCCAGCAGTTCCCACGCGGACACTCAGCCCCAGCATTTT. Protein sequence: CASSSHADTQPQHF.

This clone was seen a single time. CDR3 amino acids: CASSAQGMANTGELFF. The DNA of the CDR3 is TGCGCCAGCAGCGCACAGGGGATGGCGAACACCGGGGAGCTGTTTTTT. V is TRBV5-1 and J is TRBJ2-2; 7 positions agree with TRBD1. Unmatched junction bases numbered 6, after V lost 4 bases and J lost 0 bases. This CDR3 has 16 amino acids. CDR1 and CDR2 from the germline V gene are SGHRS and YFSETQ.

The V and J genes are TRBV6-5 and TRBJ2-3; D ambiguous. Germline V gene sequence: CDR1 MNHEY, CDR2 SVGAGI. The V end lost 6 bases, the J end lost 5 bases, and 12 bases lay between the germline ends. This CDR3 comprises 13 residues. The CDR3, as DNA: TGTGCCAGCAGATCCTTGGTTTTAGATACGCAGTATTTT. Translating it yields CASRSLVLDTQYF.

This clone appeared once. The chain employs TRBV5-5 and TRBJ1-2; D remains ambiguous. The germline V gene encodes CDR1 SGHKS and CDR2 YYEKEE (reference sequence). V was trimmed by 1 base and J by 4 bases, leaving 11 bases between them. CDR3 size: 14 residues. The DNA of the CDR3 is TGTGCCAGCAGCTTGTCGCCTGAGGGCTATGGCTACACCTTC. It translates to CASSLSPEGYGYTF.

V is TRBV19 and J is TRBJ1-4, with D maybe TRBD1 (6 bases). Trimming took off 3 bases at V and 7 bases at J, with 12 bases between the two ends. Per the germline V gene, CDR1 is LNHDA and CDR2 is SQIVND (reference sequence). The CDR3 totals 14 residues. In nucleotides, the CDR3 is TGTGCCAGTAGTATGGGGGGCAATGGTGAAAAACTGTTTTTT. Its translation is CASSMGGNGEKLFF.

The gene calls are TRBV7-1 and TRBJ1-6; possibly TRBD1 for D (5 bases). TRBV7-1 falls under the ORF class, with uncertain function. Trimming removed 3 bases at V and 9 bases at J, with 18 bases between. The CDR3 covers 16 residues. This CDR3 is CASSSQAGGGGSPLHF. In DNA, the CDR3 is TGTGCCAGCAGCTCTCAGGCCGGGGGTGGTGGTTCACCCCTCCACTTT.

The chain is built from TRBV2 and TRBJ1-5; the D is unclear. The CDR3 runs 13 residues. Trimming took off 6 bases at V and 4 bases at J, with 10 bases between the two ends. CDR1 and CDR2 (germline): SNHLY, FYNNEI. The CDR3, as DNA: TGTGCCAGCAGGGCGGAGGGAAATCAGCCCCAGCATTTT. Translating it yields CASRAEGNQPQHF.

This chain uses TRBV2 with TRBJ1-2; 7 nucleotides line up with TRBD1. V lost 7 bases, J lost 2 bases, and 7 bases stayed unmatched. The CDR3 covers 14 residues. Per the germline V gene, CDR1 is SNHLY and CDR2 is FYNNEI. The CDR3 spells CASTGQVGNYGYTF. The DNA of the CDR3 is TGTGCCAGCACCGGACAGGTGGGCAACTATGGCTACACCTTC.

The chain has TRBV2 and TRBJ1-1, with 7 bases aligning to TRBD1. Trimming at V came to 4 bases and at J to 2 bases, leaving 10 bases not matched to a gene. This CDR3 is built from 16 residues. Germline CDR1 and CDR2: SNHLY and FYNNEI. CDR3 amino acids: CASSAIRGTVNTEAFF. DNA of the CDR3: TGTGCCAGCAGTGCTATCCGCGGGACAGTTAACACTGAAGCTTTCTTT.

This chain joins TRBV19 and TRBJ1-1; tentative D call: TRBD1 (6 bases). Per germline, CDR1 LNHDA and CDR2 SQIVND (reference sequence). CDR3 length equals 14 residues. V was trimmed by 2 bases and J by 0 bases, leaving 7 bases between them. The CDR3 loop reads CASSITGLNTEAFF. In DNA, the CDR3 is TGTGCCAGTAGTATAACAGGGTTGAACACTGAAGCTTTCTTT. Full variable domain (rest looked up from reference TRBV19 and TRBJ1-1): DGGITQSPKYLFRKEGQNVTLSCEQNLNHDAMYWYRQDPGQGLRLIYYSQIVNDFQKGDIAEGYSVSREKKESFPLTVTSAQKNPTAFYLCASSITGLNTEAFFGQGTRLTVV.